This T cell receptor beta chain was observed in a study of human T cells and chemical hapten exposure. The CDR3 extends over 19 amino acids. This clonotype was seen more than once but under ten times. As for time point: pre-sensitization, week 0. The sample's treatment: therapeutic diphenylcyclopropenone sensitization with weekly scalp DPC. From the RACE reads, TCRdb called clonotypes with MiXCR, one entry per CDR3 protein. The table shows approximately 50,000 distinct CDR3 sequences, with about 10% occurring only once. The specimen comprised whole blood, sampled in connection with sensitization to the hapten diphenylcyclopropenone (DPC). The sequence was collected from a woman between 40 and 55 years old with alopecia areata. Some clones in this sample may be carry-over from other donors' samples. The chain carries TRBV21-1 and TRBJ1-5; TRBD1 was called by the table and not checked on the DNA. TRBV21-1 is deemed a pseudogene. CDR3 nucleotides: TGTGCCAGCGTTCGAATCCCAGGGACAGGGCGTATAAGCAATCAGCCCCAGCATTTT. It encodes CASVRIPGTGRISNQPQHF.